This T cell receptor beta chain came from a study of T-cell memory formation after mild COVID-19. One entry per CDR3 protein, called by TCRdb with MiXCR from the 5' RACE reads. This sample carries about 440,000 distinct CDR3 sequences, about 20% of them seen once, and the ten largest clones take roughly 8.4%. The V segment lost 4 bases and the J segment 9 bases; nucleotides outside the gene matches: 6. This CDR3 contains 14 residues. This clonotype occurred many times. Its antigen is not known. Findings and caveats of the study: Pre-infection memory held some responding clones, suggesting pre-existing cross-reactive T cells responded. Later expanders leaned CD4+, whereas day 15 to 85 contracting clones were balanced CD4/CD8.

The chain has TRBV12-3 or TRBV12-4 and TRBJ1-1; the match to TRBD1 covers 12 bases. Sequencing was done on a sample of PBMCs or a T cell subset sorted from them (not recorded which). The sequence was collected from an adult woman who had mild COVID-19 (a few samples of this study predate the infection). Cell type and time point are not known. The CDR3 nucleotides are TGTGCCAGCAGTTACGGGACAGGGGGCAAGAAAGCTTTCTTT. Residues: CASSYGTGGKKAFF.